Described below is a single T cell receptor (beta chain) sequence and its context. Its antigen is currently unknown. The data were produced by immunoSEQ multiplex PCR, yet TCRdb's version contains in-frame clones alone and is incomplete. The sample shows about 95,000 clones, approximately 86% of them seen only once. This sample is drawn from a study of OX40 agonist ivuxolimab in advanced cancers. Study-wide results and caveats: Certain nonresponders additionally had low normalized T-cell clonal expansion.

Germline V gene data show CDR1 as MNHEY and CDR2 as SMNVEV (reference sequence). This CDR3 contains 13 residues. V lost 2 bases, J lost 6 bases, and 9 bases lay in between. The V call is TRBV27, the J call TRBJ2-3; D gene unclear. The sequence was obtained from an adult with an advanced solid tumor such as melanoma, head and neck, liver or kidney cancer. The input for sequencing was CD4+ or CD8+ T cells sorted from blood, taken in a trial of the OX40 agonist ivuxolimab. In nucleotides, the CDR3 is TGTGCCAGCAGTTTAGGTCCACTCGATACGCAGTATTTT. Translating it yields CASSLGPLDTQYF.